One and the same sample provided the 29 T cell receptor beta chains below, sequenced in a study of blood T cell repertoires in COVID-19. TCRdb keeps only in-frame clones here, not all; method: immunoSEQ multiplex PCR. The sample carries over 400,000 clones, about nine tenths recorded once. Sequencing was carried out using peripheral blood. All receptors derive from a woman aged 25-40 years with active or convalescent COVID-19.

The chain has TRBV6-6 and TRBJ1-2; 8 positions match TRBD1. This CDR3 comprises 15 residues. The V and J ends lost 4 bases and 5 bases, in that order; junction bases with no gene match: 9. In germline, CDR1 is MNHNY, CDR2 SVGAGI (reference sequence). The CDR3 coding sequence is TGTGCCAGCAGTTCCTTGGGACAGGACCATTATGGCTACACCTTC. Its protein is CASSSLGQDHYGYTF.

The chain employs TRBV4-1 and TRBJ2-1; D is ambiguous. Germline V CDR1 and CDR2: MGHRA, YSYEKL. The CDR3 consists of 11 residues. The V end lost 3 bases, the J end lost 7 bases, and 4 bases lay between the germline ends. CDR3: CASSHVNEQFF. As DNA, the CDR3 is TGCGCCAGCAGCCACGTAAATGAGCAGTTCTTC.

The chain combines TRBV2 with TRBJ1-2; TRBD1 matches at 8 bases. The CDR3 covers 14 residues. Germline CDR1 reads SNHLY; CDR2 reads FYNNEI. J lost 2 bases, V lost 7 bases, and 6 bases had no gene match. CDR3 loop: CASKRQGLNYGYTF. The CDR3 DNA reads TGTGCCAGCAAAAGACAGGGGCTGAACTATGGCTACACCTTC.

The chain combines TRBV6-5 with TRBJ2-3; weak D call: TRBD2 (6 bases). Per germline, CDR1 MNHEY and CDR2 SVGAGI. V lost 2 bases and J lost 9, with 12 bases in between. This CDR3 is built from 13 residues. CDR3 amino acids: CASSYLLAGTQYF. The CDR3 DNA follows: TGTGCCAGCAGTTACCTACTAGCAGGGACGCAGTATTTT.

The rearrangement joins TRBV7-9 to TRBJ1-3, with D hard to call. With 4 bases removed from V and 6 bases from J, the gap between germline ends came to 13 bases. The CDR3 is made up of 14 amino acids. Germline V gives CDR1 SEHNR, CDR2 FQNEAQ (reference sequence). For the CDR3, the DNA is TGTGCCAGCAGCTCCACTCCCGGTATAAACACCATATATTTT. Translation: CASSSTPGINTIYF. Based on the CDR3 plus reference TRBV7-9 and TRBJ1-3, the full variable domain is DTGVSQNPRHKITKRGQNVTFRCDPISEHNRLYWYRQTLGQGPEFLTYFQNEAQLEKSRLLSDRFSAERPKGSFSTLEIQRTEQGDSAMYLCASSSTPGINTIYFGEGSWLTVV.

The chain has TRBV7-9 and TRBJ2-5, with 14 bases lining up with TRBD2. Germline CDR1 SEHNR, CDR2 FQNEAQ (reference sequence). V lost 2 bases, J lost 8 bases, and 4 bases stayed unmatched. The CDR3 sequence is 15 residues long. CDR3 sequence (DNA): TGTGCCAGCAGCTTACCGGGACTAGCGGGGGACACCCAGTACTTC. Translated, it gives CASSLPGLAGDTQYF.

CDR3 DNA: TGTGCCAGCAGTGAAGACAGCTCTGGAAACACCATATATTTT. Its protein product is CASSEDSSGNTIYF. The chain combines TRBV2 with TRBJ1-3; D remains unclear. The CDR3 consists of 14 residues. Trimming took off 1 base at V and 0 bases at J, with 4 bases between the two ends. Germline lookup yields CDR1 SNHLY and CDR2 FYNNEI.

This clone occurred a few times. The J gene is TRBJ2-7, the V gene TRBV6-5; TRBD1 matches at 9 bases. V gave up 4 bases and J gave up 0 bases; unmatched junction bases: 4. The CDR3 contains 15 residues. Germline assignment: CDR1 MNHEY and CDR2 SVGAGI. CDR3 loop: CASSFGTGNSYEQYF. The CDR3 nucleotides read TGTGCCAGCAGTTTCGGGACAGGGAACTCCTACGAGCAGTACTTC.

The chain carries TRBV2 and TRBJ2-5; a weak D match, TRBD1 (6 bases). This CDR3 has 14 residues. V lost 7 bases and J 1 base, leaving 13 bases between the germline ends. CDR1 and CDR2 from the germline V gene are SNHLY and FYNNEI. The CDR3 here is CASTPKGGQETQYF. The CDR3 DNA reads as TGTGCCAGCACCCCGAAAGGGGGCCAAGAGACCCAGTACTTC.

The gene calls are TRBV28 and TRBJ1-5; D not certain. Looked up from germline, CDR1 is MDHEN and CDR2 is SYDVKM. CDR3 length: 15 amino acids. Between the trimmed V and J ends, which lost 0 bases and 2 bases, there was a span of 8 bases. The chain's CDR3 is CASSLWGAGNQPQHF. As DNA, the CDR3 is TGTGCCAGCAGTTTATGGGGAGCTGGCAATCAGCCCCAGCATTTT.

The chain is built from TRBV11-2 and TRBJ2-3, with TRBD1 matching 8 bases. Trimming cost V 3 bases and J 8 bases; bases outside gene matches: 10. Germline V gene lookup returns CDR1 SGHAT and CDR2 FQNNGV. CDR3 length equals 15 residues. The CDR3, as DNA: TGTGCCAGCAGCTTGGATGGACAGGGCTTCCGTACGCAGTATTTT. It translates to CASSLDGQGFRTQYF.

The genes are TRBV7-9 and TRBJ2-5, with 7 bases fitting TRBD2. Germline CDR1 reads SEHNR; CDR2 reads FQNEAQ (reference sequence). This CDR3 is 15 amino acids long. V trimming: 3 bases; J trimming: 2 bases; junction bases outside the gene matches: 6. The chain's CDR3 is CASSLGDYLQETQYF. Written as DNA, the CDR3 is TGTGCCAGCAGCTTGGGGGACTACTTACAAGAGACCCAGTACTTC.

Concerning this clone itself: This sample also contains other DNA sequences that code for the same CDR3. The chain has TRBV5-4 and TRBJ2-7; TRBD1 matches 9 bases. The junction had 5 bases not matched to a gene; V was cut back by 3 bases and J by 4 bases. The CDR3 loop spans 14 amino acids. Per the germline V gene, CDR1 is SGHNT and CDR2 is YYREEE (reference sequence). CDR3 loop: CASSSGTGSYEQYF. The CDR3 DNA is TGTGCCAGCAGCTCCGGGACAGGGAGTTACGAGCAGTACTTC.

This clone was seen a few times. This sequence joins TRBV9 and TRBJ2-7, with 12 nucleotides matching TRBD2. This CDR3 region has 16 residues. J gave up 7 bases and V 5 bases, and 13 bases lay outside the gene matches. The germline CDR1 and CDR2 sequences are SGDLS and YYNGEE. CDR3 bases: TGTGCCAGCAGTGACCGAGGACTAGCGGGGAGGGGAGAGCAGTACTTC. Amino acids: CASSDRGLAGRGEQYF.

V and J are TRBV19 and TRBJ2-7; the D gene is possibly TRBD2 (6 bases). The CDR3 is made up of 12 amino acids. Germline values: CDR1 LNHDA, CDR2 SQIVND (reference sequence). V lost 7 bases to trimming and J lost 3 bases, with 10 bases between them. CDR3 residues: CASKGLDYEQYF. CDR3 nucleotides: TGTGCCAGTAAGGGACTCGACTACGAGCAGTACTTC.

The chain joins TRBV3-1 (or the pseudogene TRBV3-2) to TRBJ1-1, with D tentatively TRBD1 (6 bases). Trimming cost V 5 bases and J 0 bases, with 13 bases left between them. The germline gives CDR1 LGHDT, CDR2 YNNKEL (reference sequence). The CDR3 loop spans 15 amino acids. Here the CDR3 DNA reads TGTGCCAGCAGCAATTCAGGGGTCATGAACACTGAAGCTTTCTTT. It encodes CASSNSGVMNTEAFF.

V usage is TRBV18 and J usage is TRBJ1-5, with a weak D call TRBD1 (5 bases). The length of the CDR3 is 19 residues. V lost 1 base and J 3 bases, leaving 22 bases between the germline ends. Germline CDR1 is KGHSH and CDR2 is LQKENI. The CDR3, as DNA: TGTGCCAGCTCACCACAACCCTACAAAGGACCGGACAACAATCAGCCCCAGCATTTT. This translates into CASSPQPYKGPDNNQPQHF.

This sequence joins TRBV6-5 and TRBJ1-2; TRBD1 might be the D (5 bases). The CDR3 totals 12 residues. The germline CDR1 and CDR2 sequences are MNHEY and SVGAGI. V lost 7 bases, J lost 6 bases, and 12 bases lay in between. The CDR3 DNA is TGTGCCAGCACTGCTCCGGGGGATGGCTACACCTTC. Amino acids: CASTAPGDGYTF.

The gene calls are TRBV11-3 and TRBJ2-1; possibly TRBD1 for D (6 bases). Germline loops: CDR1 SGHNT, CDR2 YENEEA. This CDR3 is built from 15 residues. Trimming removed 0 bases at V and 8 bases at J, with 14 bases between. The CDR3 sequence: CASSLDMGAFDEQFF. DNA for the CDR3: TGTGCCAGCAGCTTAGATATGGGGGCCTTCGATGAGCAGTTCTTC.

The chain is built from TRBV6-6 and TRBJ2-7; possible D gene TRBD1, 5 bases. CDR3 size: 16 residues. V lost 0 bases and J 3 bases, leaving 15 bases between the germline ends. Germline CDR1 and CDR2: MNHNY and SVGAGI (reference sequence). The CDR3 coding sequence is TGTGCCAGCAGTTACTCTGTTCAGACAGCCGTCTACGAGCAGTACTTC. Its protein is CASSYSVQTAVYEQYF.

V gene TRBV5-1 combines with J gene TRBJ1-1; 8 bases fit TRBD1. Germline V gene data show CDR1 as SGHRS and CDR2 as YFSETQ. This CDR3 is 17 amino acids long. V lost 4 bases and J lost 0; bases outside the gene matches: 11. Here the CDR3 reads CASSPVTGAFMNTEAFF. The CDR3 DNA reads TGCGCCAGCAGCCCAGTGACAGGGGCCTTCATGAACACTGAAGCTTTCTTT.

CDR3 nucleotide sequence: TGCGCCAGCAGCCCCGGGGATCCGGTCGGGGAGCTGTTTTTT. Translated, it gives CASSPGDPVGELFF. This chain joins TRBV5-1 and TRBJ2-2; tentative D call: TRBD2 (5 bases). This CDR3 spans 14 amino acids. The V and J ends lost 4 bases and 7 bases respectively, with 14 bases between them. The V gene's germline CDR1 is SGHRS and CDR2 YFSETQ.

V gene TRBV2 combines with J gene TRBJ1-2, with TRBD1 matching over 7 bases. Per the germline V gene, CDR1 is SNHLY and CDR2 is FYNNEI. V gave up 6 bases and J gave up 1 base; unmatched junction bases: 11. The CDR3 covers 16 residues. This chain's CDR3 is CASSSQGGWGNYGYTF. DNA for the CDR3: TGTGCCAGCAGCTCGCAAGGGGGCTGGGGTAACTATGGCTACACCTTC.

V gene TRBV7-9 combines with J gene TRBJ2-7, with D perhaps TRBD1 (6 bases). With 6 bases removed from V and 3 bases from J, the gap between germline ends came to 9 bases. CDR1 and CDR2 (germline): SEHNR, FQNEAQ (reference sequence). The CDR3 spans 12 residues. CDR3 nucleotides: TGTGCCAGCAGAGGGGGACACTACGAGCAGTACTTC. Its translation is CASRGGHYEQYF.

The V call is TRBV2, the J call TRBJ2-1; no clear D gene. Germline CDR1 reads SNHLY; CDR2 reads FYNNEI. Deletions cut 6 bases from V and 2 bases from J, with 8 bases between. This CDR3 has 13 amino acids. This chain's CDR3 is CASREFTYNEQFF. CDR3 nucleotides: TGTGCCAGCAGGGAATTCACCTACAATGAGCAGTTCTTC. The full variable domain, completed using reference TRBV2 and TRBJ2-1, is EPEVTQTPSHQVTQMGQEVILRCVPISNHLYFYWYRQILGQKVEFLVSFYNNEISEKSEIFDDQFSVERPDGSNFTLKIRSTKLEDSAMYFCASREFTYNEQFFGPGTRLTVL.

This clone showed up just once. The chain links TRBV5-1 to TRBJ2-2; D possibly corresponds to TRBD1 (6 bases). This CDR3 region has 16 residues. Looked up from germline, CDR1 is SGHRS and CDR2 is YFSETQ. V lost 2 bases, J lost 2 bases, and 13 bases lay in between. This CDR3 is CASSFSGTLNTGELFF. The CDR3 bases are TGCGCCAGCAGCTTTTCAGGGACACTAAACACCGGGGAGCTGTTTTTT.

This chain connects TRBV5-1 to TRBJ2-3; 8 bases align to TRBD1. The CDR3 is 18 residues long. Germline V gene sequence: CDR1 SGHRS, CDR2 YFSETQ. Trimming cost V 0 bases and J 1 base; bases outside gene matches: 10. CDR3 in DNA: TGCGCCAGCAGCTTGGTTTATCAGGGGGCGGTTGGCACAGATACGCAGTATTTT. Amino acids: CASSLVYQGAVGTDTQYF.

The genes are TRBV27 and TRBJ2-1; 10 bases are a match to TRBD2. Germline loops: CDR1 MNHEY, CDR2 SMNVEV (reference sequence). The CDR3 is 17 residues long. V lost 2 bases to trimming and J lost 9 bases; unmatched junction nucleotides: 13. In DNA, the CDR3 is TGTGCCAGCAGTTTACCGCGGCTAGCGGGAGAAGTGGTTGAGCAGTTCTTC. Translated: CASSLPRLAGEVVEQFF.

DNA of the CDR3: TGTGCCAGCAGCCAATCTAGCGGGAGACTCTACGAGCAGTACTTC. The encoded protein is CASSQSSGRLYEQYF. The rearrangement uses TRBV3-1 (or the pseudogene TRBV3-2) and TRBJ2-7; 10 nucleotides line up with TRBD2. There are 15 residues in the CDR3. Trimming removed 2 bases from V and 3 bases from J; junction bases left unmatched: 4. Germline loops: CDR1 LGHDT, CDR2 YNNKEL (reference sequence).